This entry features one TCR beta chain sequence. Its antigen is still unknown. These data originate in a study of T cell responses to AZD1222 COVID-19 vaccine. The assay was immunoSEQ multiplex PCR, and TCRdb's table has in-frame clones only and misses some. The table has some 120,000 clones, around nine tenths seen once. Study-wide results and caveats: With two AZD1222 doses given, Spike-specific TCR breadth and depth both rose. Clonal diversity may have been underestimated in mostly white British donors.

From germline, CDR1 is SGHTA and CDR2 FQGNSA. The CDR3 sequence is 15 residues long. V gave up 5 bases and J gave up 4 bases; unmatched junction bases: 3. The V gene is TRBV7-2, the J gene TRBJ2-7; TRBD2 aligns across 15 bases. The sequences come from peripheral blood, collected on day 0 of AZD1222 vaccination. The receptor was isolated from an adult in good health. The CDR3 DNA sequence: TGTGCCAGCAGCCCCGGGACTAGCGGGAGGTACGAGCAGTACTTC. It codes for CASSPGTSGRYEQYF.